Presented here are 25 T cell receptor beta chains from one specimen sequenced in a study of CD8 T cells in ankylosing spondylitis. Study findings and constraints: Characteristic of ankylosing spondylitis blood, it appeared, was a TCR beta motif comprising eight highly homologous variants.

TCRdb re-analysed the 5' RACE reads in MiXCR, keeping a single row per CDR3 protein. The sample comprises 200,000 to 250,000 distinct CDR3 sequences, just under 7.5% of which are singletons, and approximately 15% rests with the top ten. Their antigen targets remain unknown. Sequencing was carried out using blood, either unsorted or a sorted T cell fraction (not recorded which). The source of these receptors is a male donor with ankylosing spondylitis.

This clonotype has a count of ten or more. CDR3 amino acids: CASSTWESRINQPQHF. CDR3 DNA sequence: TGTGCCAGCAGCACCTGGGAGAGCAGAATCAATCAGCCCCAGCATTTT. This chain links TRBV5-5 with TRBJ1-5; D uncertain. The CDR3 spans 16 residues. The germline V and J ends were trimmed by 4 bases and 3 bases, with 17 bases remaining between them. CDR1 and CDR2 (germline): SGHKS, YYEKEE (reference sequence).

The CDR3 protein is CASRLPPGLASYNSPLHF. CDR3 nucleotide sequence: TGTGCCAGCAGGTTACCGCCGGGTCTAGCTTCCTATAATTCACCCCTCCACTTT. The chain uses TRBV7-2 and TRBJ1-6; D unclear. The germline gives CDR1 SGHTA, CDR2 FQGNSA. Trimming cost V 6 bases and J 1 base, with 19 bases left between them. The CDR3 consists of 18 residues.

V gene TRBV30 combines with J gene TRBJ2-1; 14 bases are shared with TRBD2. The CDR3 contains 15 residues. Trimming removed 3 bases from V and 2 bases from J; junction bases left unmatched: 0. CDR1 and CDR2 (germline): GTSNPN, SVGIG (reference sequence). Here the CDR3 DNA reads TGTGCCTGGAGGGGACTAGCGGGAGCCTACAATGAGCAGTTCTTC. Encoded protein: CAWRGLAGAYNEQFF. Full variable domain (missing parts from reference TRBV30 and TRBJ2-1): SQTIHQWPATLVQPVGSPLSLECTVEGTSNPNLYWYRQAAGRGLQLLFYSVGIGQISSEVPQNLSASRPQDRQFILSSKKLLLSDSGFYLCAWRGLAGAYNEQFFGPGTRLTVL.

This clonotype has a count of ten or more. The chain couples TRBV12-3 or TRBV12-4 to TRBJ2-7, with D tentatively TRBD2 (7 bases). V gave up 3 bases and J gave up 3 bases, with 12 bases separating them. The CDR3 sequence is 14 residues long. This chain's CDR3 is CASSFGGGGYEQYF. CDR3 in DNA: TGTGCCAGCAGTTTCGGGGGAGGGGGCTACGAGCAGTACTTC.

This clonotype has a single count. The rearrangement links TRBV5-6 to TRBJ1-1; D call uncertain. The CDR3 runs to 14 residues. Germline V gene lookup returns CDR1 SGHDT and CDR2 YYEEEE. With 4 bases removed from V and 1 base from J, the gap between germline ends came to 11 bases. The CDR3 region is CASSPGVPNTEAFF. In nucleotides, the CDR3 is TGTGCCAGCAGCCCCGGGGTCCCGAACACTGAAGCTTTCTTT.

The chain is built from TRBV7-9 and TRBJ1-5; D possibly corresponds to TRBD1 (5 bases). V shed 4 bases and J shed 7 bases, with 17 bases lying between them. There are 15 residues in the CDR3. The V gene's germline CDR1 is SEHNR and CDR2 FQNEAQ (reference sequence). CDR3 protein: CASSSGKELGQPQHF. DNA of the CDR3: TGTGCCAGCAGCTCAGGGAAGGAACTGGGCCAGCCCCAGCATTTT.

The table lists this clonotype with many counts. This chain uses TRBV30 with TRBJ1-2, with D uncertain. V lost 0 bases to trimming and J lost 2 bases, with 10 bases between them. The CDR3 has 14 residues. CDR1 GTSNPN and CDR2 SVGIG come from the germline V gene (reference sequence). The CDR3 bases are TGTGCCTGGAGTGTTTGGGCCAGCAACTATGGCTACACCTTC. It encodes CAWSVWASNYGYTF.

The table lists this clonotype with many counts. The rearrangement links TRBV12-3 or TRBV12-4 to TRBJ1-5; possible D gene TRBD1, 6 bases. Trimming left V 6 bases short and J 1 base short, with 13 bases between. CDR3 length: 15 residues. CDR3 protein: CASSSQGISNQPQHF. Here the CDR3 DNA reads TGTGCCAGCAGCTCACAGGGAATAAGCAATCAGCCCCAGCATTTT.

This clonotype was counted only a few times. The chain recombines TRBV12-3 or TRBV12-4 with TRBJ1-1; TRBD1 aligns across 10 bases. This CDR3 region has 17 residues. The V segment lost 6 bases and the J segment 5 bases; nucleotides outside the gene matches: 15. In DNA, the CDR3 is TGTGCCAGCAGGCGATCCGGGACAGGGGAACGGGTTACTGAAGCTTTCTTT. This sequence encodes CASRRSGTGERVTEAFF.

The chain has TRBV27 and TRBJ2-7; tentatively, D is TRBD1 or TRBD2 (8 bases each). The CDR3 spans 15 residues. The germline gives CDR1 MNHEY, CDR2 SMNVEV (reference sequence). The V end lost 6 bases, the J end lost 6 bases, and 21 bases lay between the germline ends. The CDR3 bases are TGTGCCAGCAGAGGACAGGGACGCGGGGGGCTCGAGCAGTACTTC. Translating it yields CASRGQGRGGLEQYF.

This clonotype was recorded a few times. The chain has TRBV6-2 or TRBV6-3 and TRBJ2-6; weak D call: TRBD1 (6 bases). Trimming pared 10 bases from V and 6 bases from J, leaving 13 bases between. The CDR3 covers 13 residues. Germline V lookup: CDR1 MNHEY, CDR2 SVGEGT. Here the CDR3 reads CATGTSVANVLTF. DNA of the CDR3: TGTGCCACGGGGACATCCGTGGCCAACGTCCTGACTTTC.

In its sample, this clonotype was seen many times. The rearrangement joins TRBV9 to TRBJ1-2; D unclear. The germline CDR1 and CDR2 sequences are SGDLS and YYNGEE. V gave up 1 base and J gave up 0 bases, with 10 bases separating them. This CDR3 is 15 amino acids long. In DNA, the CDR3 is TGTGCCAGCAGCGTATCACCTGGAGCTAACTATGGCTACACCTTC. Translating it yields CASSVSPGANYGYTF.

In this sample, this clonotype turned up many times. The chain is built from TRBV11-2 and TRBJ1-1; a weak D match, TRBD1 (6 bases). The V gene's germline CDR1 is SGHAT and CDR2 FQNNGV. The length of the CDR3 is 14 residues. The V gene lost 4 bases and the J gene lost 0 bases, with 9 bases spanning the gap. The CDR3, as DNA: TGTGCCAGCAGCTCGGGACACCTGAACACTGAAGCTTTCTTT. Its protein is CASSSGHLNTEAFF.

The V call is TRBV4-2, the J call TRBJ2-1, with TRBD2 matching 7 bases. The CDR3 has 17 amino acids. The ends lost 1 base at V and 3 bases at J; junction bases unmatched: 9. Germline V gene data show CDR1 as LGHNA and CDR2 as YNFKEQ. CDR3 coding DNA: TGTGCCAGCAGCCAAGGCCCTCTGCGGGGGAACTACAATGAGCAGTTCTTC. Protein sequence: CASSQGPLRGNYNEQFF.

This clonotype was counted at least ten times. This chain joins TRBV5-1 and TRBJ2-7; D perhaps matches TRBD1 (5 bases). The V end was cut by 4 bases, the J end by 4 bases, with 12 bases between. The CDR3 loop spans 13 amino acids. Germline CDR1 SGHRS, CDR2 YFSETQ. Here the CDR3 reads CASSPPTAYEQYF. The CDR3 nucleotides read TGCGCCAGCAGCCCTCCGACAGCTTACGAGCAGTACTTC.

This clonotype was seen at least ten times. This chain uses TRBV9 with TRBJ2-3, with 9 bases matching TRBD2. The CDR3 covers 12 residues. With V trimmed by 0 bases and J by 10 bases, 0 bases remained unmatched. Germline V gene data show CDR1 as SGDLS and CDR2 as YYNGEE. CDR3 bases: TGTGCCAGCAGCGTAGTAGCGGGGGCGCAGTATTTT. Protein: CASSVVAGAQYF.

This clonotype was seen only a few times. The rearrangement links TRBV5-4 to TRBJ2-5; the D gene is possibly TRBD2 (6 bases). The CDR3 loop spans 15 amino acids. The ends were cut back, 4 bases at V and 3 bases at J, with 16 bases in the middle. The V gene's germline CDR1 is SGHNT and CDR2 YYREEE (reference sequence). CDR3 loop: CASSTLAEKKETQYF. In nucleotides, the CDR3 is TGTGCCAGCAGCACCTTAGCGGAGAAAAAAGAGACCCAGTACTTC.

This clonotype was counted many times. This chain connects TRBV12-3 or TRBV12-4 to TRBJ1-4; D not resolved. The CDR3 totals 15 residues. V was shortened by 3 bases and J by 3 bases, with 11 bases between the two germline ends. The chain's CDR3 is CASSFRPGSNEKLFF. The DNA of the CDR3 is TGTGCCAGCAGTTTTCGTCCTGGGTCTAATGAAAAACTGTTTTTT.

The rearrangement links TRBV6-7 to TRBJ2-7; TRBD1 aligns across 7 bases. TRBV6-7 is known as an ORF, though its function is uncertain. The CDR3 runs 15 residues. The junction had 6 bases not matched to a gene; V was cut back by 2 bases and J by 2 bases. Here the CDR3 reads CASSYEGTDTYEQYF. For the CDR3, the DNA is TGTGCCAGCAGTTACGAAGGGACAGATACCTACGAGCAGTACTTC.

The table lists this clonotype with many counts. The chain recombines TRBV7-9 with TRBJ2-3, with a tentative D call TRBD2 (6 bases). V lost 5 bases, J lost 2 bases, and 11 bases lay in between. This CDR3 has 14 residues. Germline loops: CDR1 SEHNR, CDR2 FQNEAQ (reference sequence). The CDR3 DNA sequence: TGTGCCAGCAGCCCACCTAGCGACACAGATACGCAGTATTTT. This translates into CASSPPSDTDTQYF.

In its sample, this clonotype was seen many times. The CDR3 DNA follows: TGTGCCAGCCTCTCCCTAGCGGGGAGTGGGGAGACCCAGTACTTC. This sequence encodes CASLSLAGSGETQYF. This chain uses TRBV2 with TRBJ2-5, with 9 positions matching TRBD2. Germline V gene sequence: CDR1 SNHLY, CDR2 FYNNEI. The CDR3 length is 15 residues. With V trimmed by 8 bases and J by 5 bases, 12 bases remained unmatched.

The chain is built from TRBV3-1 and TRBJ2-2; TRBD1 aligns across 9 bases. The CDR3 is 18 residues long. Germline CDR1 reads LGHDT; CDR2 reads YNNKEL (reference sequence). V was pared by 8 bases and J by 3 bases, with 16 bases of the junction left unmatched. The CDR3 DNA reads TGTGCCAGCTGCAAAACCCGTCGACAGGGGGATTACACCGGGGAGCTGTTTTTT. Its translation is CASCKTRRQGDYTGELFF.

Ten or more counts support this clonotype. The chain couples TRBV29-1 to TRBJ2-7; TRBD2 aligns across 9 bases. Trimming removed 1 base from V and 1 base from J; junction bases left unmatched: 5. This CDR3 region has 15 residues. CDR1 and CDR2 from the germline V gene are SQVTM and ANQGSEA. CDR3 bases: TGCAGCGTTGAAGCCTTAGCGGGGGAGTCCTACGAGCAGTACTTC. The encoded protein is CSVEALAGESYEQYF.

This clonotype was seen at least ten times. The V and J genes are TRBV28 and TRBJ1-2, with 8 positions matching TRBD1. Germline values: CDR1 MDHEN, CDR2 SYDVKM. This CDR3 contains 13 residues. V dropped 6 bases and J dropped 8; count of bases not matched to a gene: 8. This CDR3 is CASRYRGTGGYTF. DNA of the CDR3: TGTGCCAGCAGGTACAGGGGGACGGGAGGCTACACCTTC.

The chain recombines TRBV11-1 with TRBJ2-7; weak D call: TRBD2 (6 bases). This CDR3 is 14 amino acids long. From germline, CDR1 is SGHAT and CDR2 FQDESV (reference sequence). Between the trimmed V and J ends, which lost 5 bases and 3 bases, there was a span of 14 bases. Here the CDR3 reads CASSHPGDFYEQYF. CDR3 in DNA: TGTGCCAGCAGCCACCCGGGGGATTTCTACGAGCAGTACTTC.